These T cell receptor beta chains were read from a single sample in a study of breast tumors, draining lymph nodes, adjacent tissues. One entry per CDR3 protein results from TCRdb running MiXCR on the multiplex PCR reads. The sample yields 200,000 or so distinct CDR3 sequences, approximately 33% seen once. Sequenced: axillary lymph node tissue. The receptors shown here come from a female donor with breast cancer. Some clones in this sample may be carry-over from other donors' samples. Both conserved end residues are part of each CDR3. A D gene is named only where the DNA matches it firmly. Only part of the rows carry a size: once, few, many, or a class if the clone is expanded.

J: TRBJ2-3
V: TRBV10-3
size: many
D: .
CDR3: CAISEAGDTQYF
DNA: TGTGCCATCAGTGAGGCAGGGGATACGCAGTATTTT

J: TRBJ2-7
V: TRBV27
size: few
D: .
CDR3: CASSQGRDYEQYF
DNA: TGTGCCAGCAGTCAAGGCCGGGACTACGAGCAGTACTTC

J: TRBJ2-5
V: TRBV20-1
size: many
D: TRBD2
CDR3: CSARDHGGGVETQYF
DNA: TGCAGTGCTAGAGATCATGGCGGGGGGGTGGAGACCCAGTACTTC

J: TRBJ2-1
V: TRBV3-1
size: .
D: .
CDR3: CASSLPRRPYNEQFF
DNA: TGCGCCAGCAGCCTCCCGCGGAGGCCCTACAATGAGCAGTTCTTC

J: TRBJ2-5
V: TRBV5-1
size: many
D: .
CDR3: CASSFEGRETQYF
DNA: TGCGCCAGCAGCTTCGAAGGGAGAGAGACCCAGTACTTC

J: TRBJ2-4
V: TRBV11-2
size: few
D: .
CDR3: CASSLPANGDIQYF
DNA: TGTGCCAGCAGCTTACCGGCAAATGGGGACATTCAGTACTTC

J: TRBJ2-7
V: TRBV10-3
size: many
D: .
CDR3: CAISEFQGGYEQYF
DNA: TGTGCCATCAGTGAGTTTCAGGGCGGCTACGAGCAGTACTTC

J: TRBJ2-7
V: TRBV12-3/TRBV12-4
size: many
D: TRBD2
CDR3: CASSLTGLAGGLGQYF
DNA: TGTGCCAGCAGTTTGACCGGACTAGCGGGGGGGCTTGGGCAGTACTTC

J: TRBJ2-7
V: TRBV20-1
size: many
D: TRBD1
CDR3: CSARGLGTGASYEQYF
DNA: TGCAGTGCTAGAGGCCTGGGGACAGGCGCTTCCTACGAGCAGTACTTC

J: TRBJ2-3
V: TRBV20-1
size: .
D: TRBD2
CDR3: CSASIPSGAIGEQYF
DNA: TGCAGTGCTAGCATCCCTAGCGGGGCCATAGGTGAGCAGTATTTT

J: TRBJ2-7
V: TRBV5-6
size: .
D: .
CDR3: CASTHTSASYEQYF
DNA: TGTGCCAGCACTCACACGTCAGCCTCCTACGAGCAGTACTTC

J: TRBJ2-7
V: TRBV29-1
size: .
D: .
CDR3: CSTAGLSYEQYF
DNA: TGCAGCACGGCGGGTCTCTCCTACGAGCAGTACTTC

J: TRBJ2-2
V: TRBV2
size: .
D: TRBD2
CDR3: CASSEWTGGDTGEPLF
DNA: TGCGCCAGCAGTGAGTGGACCGGGGGGGACACCGGGGAGCCGCTTTTT

J: TRBJ2-6
V: TRBV4-1
size: many
D: .
CDR3: CASSQGFGGANVLTF
DNA: TGCGCCAGCAGCCAAGGTTTCGGTGGGGCCAACGTCCTGACTTTC

J: TRBJ2-5
V: TRBV5-1
size: .
D: .
CDR3: CASSLGGGGQEPQYF
DNA: TGCGCCAGCAGCTTGGGCGGTGGGGGCCAAGAGCCCCAGTACTTC

J: TRBJ2-4
V: TRBV20-1
size: many
D: TRBD2
CDR3: CSARTSGGAYIQYF
DNA: TGCAGTGCCAGGACTAGCGGGGGGGCATACATTCAGTACTTC

J: TRBJ1-2
V: TRBV10-3
size: many
D: TRBD1
CDR3: CAISARTGADYGYTF
DNA: TGTGCCATCAGTGCGCGGACAGGGGCTGACTATGGCTACACCTTC

J: TRBJ1-3
V: TRBV2
size: .
D: .
CDR3: CASSEAVWRGWTGNTIYF
DNA: TGTGCCAGCAGTGAGGCTGTGTGGCGGGGGTGGACTGGAAACACCATATATTTT

J: TRBJ2-5
V: TRBV9
size: many
D: TRBD2
CDR3: CASSVGGGGAGETQYF
DNA: TGTGCCAGCAGCGTAGGAGGCGGGGGGGCTGGAGAGACCCAGTACTTC

J: TRBJ2-1
V: TRBV12-3/TRBV12-4
size: many
D: TRBD1
CDR3: CASSLGQGSYNEQFF
DNA: TGTGCCAGCAGCCTGGGACAGGGGTCCTACAATGAGCAGTTCTTC

J: TRBJ2-3
V: TRBV6-2/TRBV6-3
size: .
D: .
CDR3: CASSQSRGFGSTDTQYF
DNA: TGTGCCAGCAGTCAGAGCCGAGGCTTCGGAAGCACAGATACGCAGTATTTT